This T cell receptor beta chain was captured by sequencing in a study of tumor-infiltrating lymphocytes in primary liver carcinoma listed by TCRdb under 2017. With respect to the entire study: The five patients, three men and two women aged 30 to 69 years, had hepatocellular carcinoma (four) or combined HCC and intrahepatic cholangiocarcinoma (one). The tumors of the five patients were staged as T1-T3 N0M0, with maximum diameters ranging from 4.2 to 10 cm. Roughly 3.5 to 7.5 million productive TCRbeta reads were obtained per sample, and no significant difference in read depth was found between tissue types. Across five regions of each liver tumor, along with adjacent normal tissue and blood, the study brought together TCRbeta repertoire sequencing, expression microarrays and whole-exome sequencing. A total of roughly 35 specimens from 5 patients underwent TCRbeta repertoire sequencing, comprising approximately 25 tumor regions, 5 adjacent noncancerous liver tissues and 5 peripheral blood samples. Repertoires from technical replicates were highly reproducible, with mean shared-clone rates roughly 0.87 and correlation coefficients above 0.95. Study-level results and caveats: Because sequencing covered only the TCR beta chain and unpaired alpha chains were not captured, true repertoire diversity is likely underestimated. The top 250 clones accounted for a significantly greater share of the repertoire in tumors than in blood (p = 0.039). Since the samples were bulk and unsorted, there was no way to compare CD4+ and CD8+ T cell repertoires. Consistent with antigen-driven expansion, pairs of tumor regions showed higher repertoire overlap (mean approximately 35%) than either tumor-adjacent pairs (approximately 17%) or tumor-blood pairs (around 14%). With just four or five patients in the study, the authors point out that the findings should be validated in a larger study.

Using a constant-region primer and ProtoScript II reverse transcriptase, TCRbeta-specific cDNA was reverse-transcribed from approximately 500 ng total RNA. TCRbeta libraries were built with three nested multiplex PCR rounds, a slightly modified ARM-PCR procedure. The first two PCR rounds used multiplex TRBV1-TRBV30 forward primers with a Cbeta reverse primer, each for 10 to 11 cycles. Sample barcodes and Illumina adapters were added in a final 25-cycle PCR with Deep VentR polymerase. Before sequencing, amplicons of 200-500 bp were purified from gel using a QIAquick gel extraction kit. TCRbeta amplicons were sequenced on an Illumina HiSeq 2500 with 250-bp paired-end reads. Turning to the authors' computational methods: Quality trimming of reads was performed with Trimmomatic v0.33, and paired reads were merged with FLASH v1.2.11 so that full CDR3 sequences could be recovered. V, D and J germline segments were assigned to the rearranged TCRbeta sequences by MiGEC v1.2.1b. Clonotype statistics and Shannon-Wiener diversity indices were calculated with VDJtools v1.0.0. Except for diversity analysis, only the 250 most abundant clonotypes of each sample were used in subsequent analyses to reduce sampling bias. TCRdb cleaned the public reads at Q25 with fastp, built clones with MiXCR and kept in-frame beta chains. Rows with a matching CDR3 protein are joined into one entry that keeps the most common DNA and genes. The V and J calls follow TCRdb's processing rather than the paper's. Counted in this sample were 90,000 to 150,000 distinct CDR3 sequences; nearly 70% of them appeared once. The top ten constitute roughly 8.1% of the sample.

Total RNA and DNA were co-extracted without cell sorting from roughly 20-30 mg of bulk tissue using the AllPrep DNA/RNA mini kit. Between late 2015 and March 2016, 5 or 6 patients in China with histopathologically diagnosed primary liver carcinoma had their tumors surgically resected. At the time of sampling, the patients were treatment-naive and had chronic HBV infection. Each fresh piece of tumor and adjacent tissue was cut in two, with one half stored in RNAlater at -80 degrees C and the other half sent for histology. Per the germline V gene, SGHAT is the CDR1 and FQNNGV is the CDR2. Including the terminal cysteine and phenylalanine, the CDR3 comprises 18 residues. The entry retains the CDR3 DNA only, 54 bases that are in frame from base 1. This clonotype was seen just once. There is no known antigen for this receptor. One junction end disagrees with the germline gene, perhaps due to a read error.

Rearrangement joined TRBV11-2 to TRBJ2-5; the D gene is tentatively TRBD1 or TRBD2, each matching 6 bases. The sequence was collected from a woman aged 60-75 years with primary liver carcinoma and hepatitis B virus infection. Input material: tumor-adjacent normal liver tissue. The CDR3 is CASSLDPSRTAPGETQFF. The DNA sequence is given as TGTGCCAGCAGCTTAGATCCCTCACGGACAGCCCCGGGGGAGACCCAATTCTTC.